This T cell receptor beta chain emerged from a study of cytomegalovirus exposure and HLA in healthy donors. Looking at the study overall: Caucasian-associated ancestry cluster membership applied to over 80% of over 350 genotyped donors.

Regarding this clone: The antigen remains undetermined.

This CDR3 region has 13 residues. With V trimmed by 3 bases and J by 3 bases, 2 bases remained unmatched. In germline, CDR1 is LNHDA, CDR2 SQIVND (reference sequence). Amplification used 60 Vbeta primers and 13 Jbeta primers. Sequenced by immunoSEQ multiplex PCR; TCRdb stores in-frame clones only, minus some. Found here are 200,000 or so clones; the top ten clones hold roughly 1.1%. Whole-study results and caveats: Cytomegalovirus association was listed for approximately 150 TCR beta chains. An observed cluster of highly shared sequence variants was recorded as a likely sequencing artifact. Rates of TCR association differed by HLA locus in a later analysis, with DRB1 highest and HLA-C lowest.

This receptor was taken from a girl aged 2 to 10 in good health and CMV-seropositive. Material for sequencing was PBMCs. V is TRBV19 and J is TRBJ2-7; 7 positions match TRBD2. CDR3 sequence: CASSMRTSYEQYF. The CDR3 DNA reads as TGTGCCAGTAGTATGCGGACTAGCTACGAGCAGTACTTC.